The sequence of this T cell receptor beta chain was determined in a study of blood T cell repertoires in COVID-19. About the research overall: Samples taken during acute and convalescent COVID-19 were collected in the United States, Italy and Spain. T cells, B-cell-depleted T cells, or PBMCs provided the cDNA or gDNA that served as material.

In the study's own analysis: For nucleated cells, counts were estimated from reference gene primer amplification. Method: immunoSEQ multiplex PCR; TCRdb's copy keeps in-frame clones and lacks some. The V and J calls and clone size come from that table; D and trimming were worked out from the DNA. The sample carries about 110,000 clones, less than 75% recorded once. With V trimmed by 0 bases and J by 4 bases, 3 bases remained unmatched. CDR1 and CDR2 (germline): GTSNPN, SVGIG (reference sequence). CDR3 size: 15 residues. This TCR was sampled from a woman aged 40 to 50 with acute or convalescent COVID-19. The rearrangement links TRBV30 to TRBJ2-3, with TRBD2 identical over 11 bases. Sequenced input: peripheral blood. Here the CDR3 reads CAWSVVAGGPDTQYF. The CDR3 bases are TGTGCCTGGAGTGTTGTAGCGGGGGGGCCAGATACGCAGTATTTT.